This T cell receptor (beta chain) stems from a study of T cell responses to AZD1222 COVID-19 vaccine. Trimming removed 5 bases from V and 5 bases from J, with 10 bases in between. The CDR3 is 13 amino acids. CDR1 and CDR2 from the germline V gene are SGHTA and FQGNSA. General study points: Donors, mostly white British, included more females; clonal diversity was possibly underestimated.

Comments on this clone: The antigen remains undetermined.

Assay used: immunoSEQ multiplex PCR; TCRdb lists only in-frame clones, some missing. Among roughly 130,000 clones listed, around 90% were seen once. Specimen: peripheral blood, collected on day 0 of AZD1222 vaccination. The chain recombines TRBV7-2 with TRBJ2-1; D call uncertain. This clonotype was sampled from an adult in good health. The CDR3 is CASSRDGDNEQFF. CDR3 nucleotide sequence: TGTGCCAGCAGCCGTGATGGGGACAATGAGCAGTTCTTC.